The 15 T cell receptor beta chains in this list originate from one sample, sequenced in a study of CD8+CD57+ T cells in acquired aplastic anemia (dated by TCRdb to between 2018 and 2020). The instrument was an Illumina HiSeq 2000. Genomic DNA was used as template for profiling of TCR beta VDJ combinations and CDR3 sequences. TCRdb reworked the public reads: Q25 trimming with fastp, MiXCR clone assembly, productive beta chains retained. Each entry merges the rows of one CDR3 protein and shows their most common DNA and genes. Here the sample has over 150,000 distinct CDR3 sequences; 60% to 80% occur a single time. Of the sample, 35% to 50% is held by the ten largest clones. Patients chosen for sequencing had shown expansion of CD8+CD57+ cells by flow cytometry. Specimen: sorted CD4+, CD8+, or CD8+CD57+ T cells (not recorded which) from PBMCs. The receptors were gathered from a human donor with aplastic anemia.

The gene calls are TRBV20-1 and TRBJ2-1, with TRBD1 identical over 8 bases. The J call may be incorrect, as the DNA end agrees better with TRBJ2-7. Germline-derived CDR1 and CDR2 are DFQATT and SNEGSKA (reference sequence). The CDR3 runs to 15 residues. Written as DNA, the CDR3 is TGCAGTGCTCGCCTTTTACAGGGGGTGGGCTACGAGCAGTACTTC. It yields the protein CSARLLQGVGYEQYF.

V is TRBV5-1 and J is TRBJ2-2; no reliable D call. CDR1 is SGHRS, CDR2 YFSETQ, per germline. V was shortened by 1 base and J by 0 bases, with 7 bases between the two germline ends. The CDR3 covers 15 residues. CDR3 in DNA: TGCGCCAGCAGCTTGTCCAACTCGAACACCGGGGAGCTGTTTTTT. Amino acids: CASSLSNSNTGELFF.

This clonotype has only a few counts. The final CDR3 position lacks the conserved phenylalanine or tryptophan, pointing to a likely read error. V usage is TRBV20-1 and J usage is TRBJ2-7; D gene ambiguous. The V gene lost 0 bases and the J gene lost 3 bases, with 9 bases spanning the gap. The CDR3 has 13 residues. Germline assignment: CDR1 DFQATT and CDR2 SNEGSKA (reference sequence). The CDR3 nucleotides are TGCAGTGCTAGAGATGGAGCAGACTACGAGCAGTACCTC. This codes for CSARDGADYEQYL.

In this sample, this clonotype turned up once. This chain connects TRBV7-3 to TRBJ2-7; 7 bases match TRBD2. CDR3 length: 14 amino acids. Germline V gene data show CDR1 as SGHTA and CDR2 as FQGTGA. The V segment lost 4 bases and the J segment 6 bases; nucleotides outside the gene matches: 9. CDR3 in DNA: TGTGCCAGCAGCTGGGAGGGGAGGGCTGGCGAGCAGTACTTC. This codes for CASSWEGRAGEQYF. Full variable domain (rest looked up from reference TRBV7-3 and TRBJ2-7): GAGVSQTPSNKVTEKGKYVELRCDPISGHTALYWYRQSLGQGPEFLIYFQGTGAADDSGLPNDRFFAVRPEGSVSTLKIQRTERGDSAVYLCASSWEGRAGEQYFGPGTRLTVT.

V and J are TRBV7-6 and TRBJ2-5; D is perhaps TRBD2 (5 bases). Trimming took off 3 bases at V and 4 bases at J, with 15 bases between the two ends. This CDR3 region has 15 residues. Germline CDR1 is SGHVS and CDR2 is FNYEAQ. The CDR3 DNA sequence: TGTGCCAGCAGCTTTACCCGGGGTGGACGAGAGACCCAGTACTTC. The encoded protein is CASSFTRGGRETQYF. The complete variable domain, with remaining parts taken from reference TRBV7-6 and TRBJ2-5, reads GAGVSQSPRYKVTKRGQDVALRCDPISGHVSLYWYRQALGQGPEFLTYFNYEAQQDKSGLPNDRFSAERPEGSISTLTIQRTEQRDSAMYRCASSFTRGGRETQYFGPGTRLLVL.

The chain combines TRBV6-5 with TRBJ2-7; 10 bases are a match to TRBD1. V lost 6 bases to trimming and J lost 3 bases; unmatched junction nucleotides: 8. Per germline, CDR1 MNHEY and CDR2 SVGAGI. The CDR3 contains 15 residues. The chain's CDR3 is CASRRQGAADYEQYF. The CDR3 DNA sequence: TGTGCCAGCAGGAGACAGGGGGCCGCAGACTACGAGCAGTACTTC.

The gene calls are TRBV6-5 and TRBJ1-2; no definite D call. This CDR3 has 14 amino acids. Germline V gene lookup returns CDR1 MNHEY and CDR2 SVGAGI. Between the trimmed V and J ends, which lost 6 bases and 4 bases, there was a span of 15 bases. This chain's CDR3 is CASSQDQGPYGYTF. In DNA form, the CDR3 reads TGTGCCAGCAGCCAAGATCAAGGGCCCTATGGCTACACCTTC.

This chain connects TRBV2 to TRBJ1-2; a possible D gene is TRBD1 (5 bases). Germline lookup yields CDR1 SNHLY and CDR2 FYNNEI. This CDR3 has 12 residues. With 11 bases removed from V and 9 bases from J, the gap between germline ends came to 19 bases. DNA of the CDR3: TGTGCCGGCACCCCGGGGACGACGCGCTACACCTTC. It encodes CAGTPGTTRYTF.

A remark on this clonotype: This clone may be a read error of a much larger clone one base away. The chain is built from TRBV6-4 and TRBJ2-1; 9 bases match TRBD2. Germline-derived CDR1 and CDR2 are MRHNA and SNTAGT. The length of the CDR3 is 14 residues. The V segment lost 5 bases and the J segment 8 bases; nucleotides outside the gene matches: 7. DNA for the CDR3: TGTGCCAGCAGTCGGCGGGGGGGGGAAGATGAGCAGTTCTTC. As protein: CASSRRGGEDEQFF.

The genes are TRBV29-1 and TRBJ1-6, with TRBD1 as a possible D gene (5 bases). Trimming took 4 bases from V and 6 from J, leaving 7 bases between them. This CDR3 is 12 amino acids long. Looked up from germline, CDR1 is SQVTM and CDR2 is ANQGSEA. The CDR3 is CSVGTSNSPLHF. CDR3 nucleotides: TGCAGCGTTGGGACAAGTAATTCACCCCTCCACTTT.

V gene TRBV20-1 combines with J gene TRBJ2-1, with D hard to call. The CDR3 is 12 residues long. CDR1 and CDR2 (germline): DFQATT, SNEGSKA (reference sequence). V lost 2 bases and J lost 6, with 8 bases in between. CDR3 sequence reads: CSARTLGNEQFF. The CDR3 DNA reads as TGCAGTGCTAGAACCCTAGGCAATGAGCAGTTCTTC.

The chain uses TRBV7-2 and TRBJ1-4; D is uncertain. Looked up from germline, CDR1 is SGHTA and CDR2 is FQGNSA. Deletions cut 0 bases from V and 7 bases from J, with 3 bases between. The CDR3 runs 12 residues. Here the CDR3 reads CASSLASEKLFF. The CDR3 nucleotides read TGTGCCAGCAGCTTAGCATCTGAAAAACTGTTTTTT.

The chain uses TRBV6-4 and TRBJ1-1; D gene unclear. Trimming left V 3 bases short and J 1 base short, with 9 bases between. Germline V gene lookup returns CDR1 MRHNA and CDR2 SNTAGT. The CDR3 has 14 residues. The CDR3 region has the DNA TGTGCCAGCAGTGAGTCTGGGCAGAACACTGAAGCTTTCTTT. This translates into CASSESGQNTEAFF.

The J gene is TRBJ2-3, the V gene TRBV7-2, with 11 nucleotides matching TRBD2. The CDR3 loop spans 15 amino acids. With 4 bases clipped from V and 3 bases from J, the junction kept 3 bases outside the gene matches. CDR1 and CDR2 from the germline V gene are SGHTA and FQGNSA. Here the CDR3 reads CASSYSGGATDTQYF. CDR3 bases: TGTGCCAGCAGCTATAGCGGGGGGGCGACAGATACGCAGTATTTT.

V and J are TRBV20-1 and TRBJ2-7, with TRBD2 matching 8 bases. This CDR3 has 16 residues. The germline gives CDR1 DFQATT, CDR2 SNEGSKA (reference sequence). V trimming: 1 base; J trimming: 3 bases; junction bases outside the gene matches: 11. As DNA, the CDR3 is TGCAGTGCTAGAGCCCCCGGGACTAGTAACCTCTACGAGCAGTACTTC. Translated: CSARAPGTSNLYEQYF.